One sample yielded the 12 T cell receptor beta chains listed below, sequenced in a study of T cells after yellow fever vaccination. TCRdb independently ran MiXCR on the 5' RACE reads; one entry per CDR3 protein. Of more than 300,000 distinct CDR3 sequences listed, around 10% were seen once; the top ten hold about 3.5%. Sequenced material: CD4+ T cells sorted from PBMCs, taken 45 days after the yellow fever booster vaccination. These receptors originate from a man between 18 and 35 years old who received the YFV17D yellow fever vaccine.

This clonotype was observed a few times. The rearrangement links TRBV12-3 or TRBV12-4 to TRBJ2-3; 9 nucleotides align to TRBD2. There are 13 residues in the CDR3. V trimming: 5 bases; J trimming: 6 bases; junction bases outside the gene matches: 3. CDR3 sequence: CASSRSGGDTQYF. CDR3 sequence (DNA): TGTGCCAGCAGTCGTAGCGGGGGCGATACGCAGTATTTT.

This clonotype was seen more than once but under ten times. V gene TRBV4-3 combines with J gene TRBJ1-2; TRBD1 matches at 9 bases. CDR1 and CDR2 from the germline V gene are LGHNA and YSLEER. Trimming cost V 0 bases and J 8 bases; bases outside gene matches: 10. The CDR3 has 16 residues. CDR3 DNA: TGCGCCAGCAGCCAAGAGGGCGGGACAGGGCTTTTAGGCTACACCTTC. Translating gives CASSQEGGTGLLGYTF.

The CDR3 DNA follows: TGTGCCACCTCTGATGCGGGGGGGCCAGGAGATACGCAGTATTTT. Protein sequence: CATSDAGGPGDTQYF. This sequence joins TRBV24-1 and TRBJ2-3, with 9 bases identical to TRBD2. V lost 9 bases to trimming and J lost 5 bases; unmatched junction nucleotides: 11. CDR1 and CDR2 from the germline V gene are KGHDR and SFDVKD. This CDR3 region has 15 residues.

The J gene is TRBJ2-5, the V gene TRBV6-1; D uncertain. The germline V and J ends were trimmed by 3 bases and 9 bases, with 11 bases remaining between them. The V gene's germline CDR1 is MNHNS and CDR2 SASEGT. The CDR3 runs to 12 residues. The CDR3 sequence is CASSDSAPPQYF. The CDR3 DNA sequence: TGTGCCAGCAGTGATTCGGCCCCTCCCCAGTACTTC.

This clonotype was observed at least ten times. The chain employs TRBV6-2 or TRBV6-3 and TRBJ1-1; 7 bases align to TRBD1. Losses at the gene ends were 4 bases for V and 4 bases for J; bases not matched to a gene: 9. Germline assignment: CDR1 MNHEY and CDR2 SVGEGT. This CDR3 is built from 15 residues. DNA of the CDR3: TGTGCCAGCAGTTTTACAGGGGTGAGACTCACTGAAGCTTTCTTT. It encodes CASSFTGVRLTEAFF.

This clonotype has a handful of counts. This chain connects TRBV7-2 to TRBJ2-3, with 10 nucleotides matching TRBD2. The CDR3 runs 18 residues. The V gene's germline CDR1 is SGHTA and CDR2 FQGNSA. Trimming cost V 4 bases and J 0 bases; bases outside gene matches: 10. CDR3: CASSSPSVAGGSTDTQYF. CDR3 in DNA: TGTGCCAGCAGCTCCCCATCGGTAGCGGGGGGAAGCACAGATACGCAGTATTTT.

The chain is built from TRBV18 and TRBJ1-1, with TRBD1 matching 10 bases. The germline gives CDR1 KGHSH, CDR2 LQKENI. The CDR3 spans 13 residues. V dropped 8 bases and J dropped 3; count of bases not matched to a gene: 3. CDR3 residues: CASAGTGDTEAFF. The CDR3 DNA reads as TGTGCCAGCGCAGGGACAGGGGACACTGAAGCTTTCTTT.

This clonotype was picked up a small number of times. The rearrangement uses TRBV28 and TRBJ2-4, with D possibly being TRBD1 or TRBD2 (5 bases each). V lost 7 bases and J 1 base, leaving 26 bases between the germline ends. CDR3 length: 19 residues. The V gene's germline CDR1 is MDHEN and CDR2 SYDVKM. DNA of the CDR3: TGTGCCAGCAAATCCGGAGAGGGGCCCCACAGGACGGCCAAAAACATTCAGTACTTC. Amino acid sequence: CASKSGEGPHRTAKNIQYF.

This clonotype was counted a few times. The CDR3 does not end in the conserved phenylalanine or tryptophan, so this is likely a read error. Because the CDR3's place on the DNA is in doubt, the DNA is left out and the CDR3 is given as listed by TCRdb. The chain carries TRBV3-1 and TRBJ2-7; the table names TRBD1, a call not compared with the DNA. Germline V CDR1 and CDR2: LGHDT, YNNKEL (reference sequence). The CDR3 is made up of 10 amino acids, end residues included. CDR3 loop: CASSQRIQPL.

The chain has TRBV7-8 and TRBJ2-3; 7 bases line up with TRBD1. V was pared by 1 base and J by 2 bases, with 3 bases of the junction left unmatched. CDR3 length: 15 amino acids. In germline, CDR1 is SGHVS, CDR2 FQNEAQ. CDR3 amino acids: CASSLGGQTTDTQYF. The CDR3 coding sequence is TGTGCCAGCAGCTTAGGGGGACAGACCACAGATACGCAGTATTTT. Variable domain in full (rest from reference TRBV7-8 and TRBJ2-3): GAGVSQSPRYKVAKRGQDVALRCDPISGHVSLFWYQQALGQGPEFLTYFQNEAQLDKSGLPSDRFFAERPEGSVSTLKIQRTQQEDSAVYLCASSLGGQTTDTQYFGPGTRLTVL.

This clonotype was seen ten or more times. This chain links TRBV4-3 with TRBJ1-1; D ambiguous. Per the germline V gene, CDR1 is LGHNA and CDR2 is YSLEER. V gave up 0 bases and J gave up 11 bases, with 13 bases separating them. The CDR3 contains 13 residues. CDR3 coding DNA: TGCGCCAGCAGCCAAGAAACCTGGGAGAGGGCTTTCTTT. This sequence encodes CASSQETWERAFF.

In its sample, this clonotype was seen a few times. The chain's CDR3 is CASSQSFTPNSPLHF. The CDR3, as DNA: TGTGCCAGCAGCCAGTCTTTCACCCCCAATTCACCCCTCCACTTT. The chain is built from TRBV14 and TRBJ1-6; D remains unclear. The CDR3 is made up of 15 amino acids. CDR1 SGHDN and CDR2 FVKESK come from the germline V gene. Trimming removed 3 bases at V and 7 bases at J, with 13 bases between.